This T cell receptor (beta chain) is from a study of tumor-infiltrating lymphocytes in localized non-small cell lung cancer (dated by TCRdb to the early 2020s). As for the study more broadly: The cohort covered several histologies, both smokers and never-smokers, and patients whose samples were collected after neoadjuvant chemotherapy. Each patient provided resected tumor tissue plus uninvolved lung tissue from the same patient, with the uninvolved lung tissue described as non-adjacent to the tumor. Alongside flow cytometry, multiplex immunofluorescence, RNA-seq, exome sequencing and proteomics, TCR sequencing was applied to the same patients as one of several integrated assays. In total, the ICON cohort was made up of 150 or so surgical patients who had localized non-small cell lung cancer and whose tumors were resected. The paired tumor versus uninvolved lung comparison of immunoSEQ T-cell fraction included about 54 patients.

On this clone: Its specific antigen is unknown. The input lacks base qualities; no much larger clone sits a single base away.

Enrollment in ICON was initiated in early 2016, and the last patient was enrolled in 2018. In a subcohort of 76 patients, fresh tumor and matched uninvolved tissue were collected for in-depth immune analyses, with TCR sequencing among those analyses. DNA for TCR sequencing was isolated from bulk tissue, and no cell sorting was done. The study at large found these results: No association of tumor T-cell fraction from TCR sequencing with recurrence-free survival was found (p = 0.61). The TCR-derived T-cell fraction showed no difference between the flow cytometry-defined immunotypes IM1 (good prognosis) and IM2 (poor prognosis). Assay coverage varied across patients depending on available tissue quantity, so only a subset of the cohort had TCR sequencing. Because different assays used different pieces of the same tissue, technical variation could not be distinguished from intratumor heterogeneity. In line with immunofluorescence CD3 counts, TCRbeta sequencing supported higher T cell infiltration in tumors compared with uninvolved lung tissue.

The immunoSEQ assay used for TCR sequencing gave the T-cell fraction in both tumor and uninvolved lung tissue. In the original analysis: For survival analysis, patients were divided into high (upper tertile) and low (lower two tertiles) T-cell fraction groups, which were compared by log-rank test. Paired tumor versus uninvolved lung differences in T-cell fraction were tested with a signed-rank test. The table was pulled from immuneACCESS by TCRdb, which kept in-frame rearrangements only. Such tables lose some clones; where checked, under half of the loss comes from unresolved V genes, and the rest has no known cause. The V and J calls and the clone size are those of that table, but D and trimming were determined from the DNA. The sample table records about 12,000 clones; around 80% of these occur just once. The ten most abundant clones make up roughly an eighth of the sample. Sequenced: lung tumor tissue. The clonotype comes from a human donor with non-small cell lung cancer.

The CDR3 region: CASSSSTSGFIDTQYF. The DNA is TGCGCCAGCAGCTCATCCACTAGCGGGTTTATAGATACGCAGTATTTT. The chain is made from TRBV5-1 and TRBJ2-3; TRBD2 agrees with 9 junctional bases. Clipping removes 3 bases from V and 5 bases from J, with 10 as the unmatched junction base count. There are 16 amino acids in the CDR3, from cysteine to phenylalanine inclusive. The read is trimmed to its CDR3 DNA, 48 bases read in frame from base 1. Reading the germline V gene gives CDR1 SGHRS and CDR2 YFSETQ.